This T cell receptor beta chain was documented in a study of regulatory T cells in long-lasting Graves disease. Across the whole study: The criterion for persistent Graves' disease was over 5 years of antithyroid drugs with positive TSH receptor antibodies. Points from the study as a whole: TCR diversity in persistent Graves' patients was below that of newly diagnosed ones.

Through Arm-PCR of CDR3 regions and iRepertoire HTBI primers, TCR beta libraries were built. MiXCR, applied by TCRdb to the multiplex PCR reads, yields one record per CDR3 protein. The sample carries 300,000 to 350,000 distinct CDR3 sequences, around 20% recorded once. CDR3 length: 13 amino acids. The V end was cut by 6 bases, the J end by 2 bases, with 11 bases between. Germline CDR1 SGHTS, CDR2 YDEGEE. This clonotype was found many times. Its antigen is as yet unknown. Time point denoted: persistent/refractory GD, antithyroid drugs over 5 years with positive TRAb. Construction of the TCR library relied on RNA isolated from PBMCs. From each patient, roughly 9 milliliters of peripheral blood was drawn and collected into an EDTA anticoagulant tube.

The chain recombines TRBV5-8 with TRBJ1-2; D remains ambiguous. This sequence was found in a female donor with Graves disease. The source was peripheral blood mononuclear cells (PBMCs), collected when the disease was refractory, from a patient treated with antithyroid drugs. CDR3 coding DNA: TGTGCCAGCACTAGGACCGCGAACTATGGCTACACCTTC. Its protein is CASTRTANYGYTF.